Listed below are T cell receptor beta chains from one sample, sequenced in a study of blood T cells in healthy people across ages. From the 5' RACE reads, TCRdb called clonotypes with MiXCR, one entry per CDR3 protein. The sample holds about 650,000 distinct CDR3 sequences; about 30% are singletons and the top ten take 15%. The specimen sequenced was blood. The origin of the receptors is a woman aged 80 or older in good health. Both conserved end residues are part of each CDR3. The order of the fields is clone size, V gene, D gene, J gene, CDR3 protein, CDR3 DNA. The D gene is left open where the match is weak. Clone size is stated in some rows and not others, as once, few, many or a class when expanded.

many	TRBV3-1	.	TRBJ2-1	CASSVMGVGHNEQFF	TGTGCCAGCAGTGTAATGGGGGTGGGCCACAATGAGCAGTTCTTC
few	TRBV20-1	TRBD1	TRBJ1-6	CSARDTGGSPLHF	TGCAGTGCTAGAGACACAGGGGGTTCACCCCTCCACTTT
.	TRBV2	TRBD1	TRBJ1-2	CASSFRQGNYGYTF	TGTGCCAGCAGTTTCCGACAGGGTAACTATGGCTACACCTTC
many	TRBV7-2	.	TRBJ1-2	CASSPRSRSSLRDYGYTF	TGTGCCAGCAGCCCCCGTAGTAGGAGCAGTCTTAGGGACTATGGCTACACCTTC
.	TRBV7-9	.	TRBJ1-1	CASSLGTPWGTTEAFF	TGTGCCAGCAGCTTAGGAACTCCGTGGGGAACCACTGAAGCTTTCTTT
few	TRBV5-6	TRBD2	TRBJ2-7	CASSLGLAGGNEQYF	TGTGCCAGCAGCTTGGGACTAGCGGGGGGTAATGAGCAGTACTTC
medium-sized	TRBV20-1	.	TRBJ2-7	CSASRDGSYEQYF	TGCAGTGCTAGTCGGGACGGGTCCTACGAGCAGTACTTC
few	TRBV5-6	.	TRBJ1-6	CASSLVGHERSSPLHF	TGTGCCAGCAGCTTGGTGGGACACGAAAGGAGTTCACCCCTCCACTTT
few	TRBV2	.	TRBJ1-5	CASSENTGDQPQHF	TGTGCCAGCAGTGAAAACACGGGGGATCAGCCCCAGCATTTT
.	TRBV7-2	.	TRBJ2-7	CASSLGVQRSREQYF	TGTGCCAGCAGCTTAGGGGTGCAGCGAAGTCGGGAGCAGTACTTC
many	TRBV7-3	TRBD2	TRBJ2-1	CASSLSSGVQFF	TGTGCCAGCAGCTTATCTAGCGGGGTGCAGTTCTTC
many	TRBV6-5	TRBD1	TRBJ1-1	CASTRDRGVFTEAFF	TGTGCCAGCACCAGGGACAGGGGCGTATTCACTGAAGCTTTCTTT
few	TRBV12-5	TRBD1	TRBJ2-5	CASGPGQGGDEQYF	TGTGCTAGTGGTCCAGGACAGGGGGGCGATGAGCAGTACTTC
.	TRBV6-1	.	TRBJ1-4	CASREWDGNEKLFF	TGTGCCAGCAGGGAATGGGACGGGAATGAAAAACTGTTTTTT
.	TRBV20-1	.	TRBJ2-1	CRAPKRRPWFLSSYNEQFF	TGCAGGGCTCCAAAAAGGAGACCTTGGTTCTTAAGCTCCTACAATGAGCAGTTCTTC
many	TRBV28	.	TRBJ2-3	CASTGGSGADTQYF	TGTGCCAGTACAGGTGGGAGTGGCGCAGATACGCAGTATTTT
few	TRBV6-2/TRBV6-3	.	TRBJ1-4	CASGPRPPGLFF	TGTGCCAGCGGGCCCCGGCCGCCGGGACTGTTTTTT
.	TRBV5-1	.	TRBJ2-3	CASSLDRYTDTQYF	TGCGCCAGCAGCTTAGACAGATACACAGATACGCAGTATTTT
many	TRBV5-8	.	TRBJ2-6	CASSLEQGPGSGANVLTF	TGTGCCAGCAGCTTGGAACAGGGCCCCGGCTCTGGGGCCAACGTCCTGACTTTC
.	TRBV20-1	.	TRBJ1-1	CSVPTESNTEAFF	TGCAGTGTCCCGACAGAATCGAACACTGAAGCTTTCTTT
many	TRBV6-8	.	TRBJ2-3	CASSYGVDRRATDTQYF	TGTGCCAGCAGTTACGGGGTTGACAGGCGGGCAACAGATACGCAGTATTTT
few	TRBV3-1	TRBD2	TRBJ2-3	CASSPHRGGAGTDTQYF	TGTGCCAGCAGCCCCCACCGGGGGGGGGCGGGCACAGATACGCAGTATTTT
.	TRBV20-1	TRBD2	TRBJ2-3	CSATRGGASSTDTQYF	TGCAGTGCTACACGCGGGGGGGCTTCTAGCACAGATACGCAGTATTTT
many	TRBV6-5	.	TRBJ2-6	CAAGRDVGGANVLTF	TGTGCCGCGGGAAGGGACGTAGGGGGGGCCAACGTCCTGACTTTC
few	TRBV6-2/TRBV6-3	TRBD2	TRBJ2-1	CASSLAGARVEQFF	TGTGCCAGCAGTCTAGCGGGGGCTCGGGTTGAGCAGTTCTTC
many	TRBV7-8	TRBD2	TRBJ2-5	CASSPRGRGGDETQYF	TGTGCCAGCAGCCCCCGAGGGCGGGGGGGCGACGAGACCCAGTACTTC
few	TRBV12-3/TRBV12-4	.	TRBJ2-2	CASSLAGGAVGELFF	TGTGCTAGCAGCCTCGCAGGCGGGGCAGTCGGGGAGCTGTTTTTT
few	TRBV18	.	TRBJ2-1	CASSPPGQGPYNEQFF	TGTGCCAGCTCACCACCGGGTCAGGGACCCTACAATGAGCAGTTCTTC
many	TRBV7-8	.	TRBJ2-7	CASSLTGRTADYEQYF	TGTGCCAGCAGCTTGACAGGACGGACAGCTGACTACGAGCAGTACTTC
few	TRBV11-1	.	TRBJ1-3	CASRSRRTGGPNTIYF	TGTGCCAGCAGATCACGGCGAACCGGGGGACCAAACACCATATATTTT
many	TRBV27	.	TRBJ2-3	CASSLRQGGADTQYF	TGTGCCAGCAGTTTAAGACAGGGAGGGGCAGATACGCAGTATTTT
.	TRBV20-1	TRBD2	TRBJ2-5	CSAGFGAGGHETQYF	TGCAGTGCTGGTTTCGGCGCGGGGGGGCACGAGACCCAGTACTTC
many	TRBV5-1	TRBD1	TRBJ1-2	CASSLDGDRVATF	TGCGCCAGCAGCTTGGACGGGGACAGGGTCGCCACCTTC
many	TRBV20-1	.	TRBJ2-7	CSALTSYEQYF	TGCAGTGCCCTCACAAGCTACGAGCAGTACTTC
.	TRBV7-2	.	TRBJ2-3	CASSFGDTTDTQYF	TGTGCCAGCAGCTTCGGAGACACCACAGATACGCAGTATTTT
many	TRBV6-6	.	TRBJ2-7	CASRREAGFYEQYF	TGTGCCAGCAGACGAGAAGCAGGGTTCTACGAGCAGTACTTC
many	TRBV6-2/TRBV6-3	TRBD1	TRBJ1-2	CANRPGRDRGYHGYTF	TGTGCGAATAGGCCTGGACGAGACAGGGGGTATCATGGCTACACCTTC
many	TRBV7-3	.	TRBJ1-1	CASSLTGGTTEAFF	TGTGCCAGCAGCTTAACCGGGGGGACCACTGAAGCTTTCTTT
many	TRBV5-1	.	TRBJ1-2	CASSFGTRVGYGYTF	TGCGCCAGCAGCTTCGGGACCCGGGTCGGGTATGGCTACACCTTC
.	TRBV7-2	.	TRBJ2-2	CASSLDASRSAGELVF	TGTGCCAGCAGCTTAGATGCTAGTAGGTCCGCCGGGGAGCTGGTTTTT
few	TRBV28	TRBD1	TRBJ1-5	CASSLRAGTGMQPQHF	TGTGCCAGCAGTTTAAGGGCCGGGACAGGAATGCAGCCCCAGCATTTT
many	TRBV10-3	.	TRBJ2-5	CAISESRDFDSETQYF	TGTGCCATCAGTGAGTCGCGGGACTTTGACTCAGAGACCCAGTACTTC
many	TRBV12-3/TRBV12-4	.	TRBJ1-2	CASSRVIEYGYTF	TGTGCCAGCAGTAGGGTGATAGAGTATGGCTACACCTTC
many	TRBV7-6	.	TRBJ1-6	CASSLNSRVDNSPLHF	TGTGCCAGCAGCTTAAACTCCAGGGTAGATAATTCACCCCTCCACTTT
many	TRBV5-1	.	TRBJ2-5	CASSLPGEWQETQYF	TGCGCCAGCAGCTTGCCAGGGGAATGGCAAGAGACCCAGTACTTC
once	TRBV5-6	.	TRBJ2-1	CTSSLVSTQETQFF	TGTACCAGCAGCTTGGTCTCGACCCAAGAGACCCAGTTCTTC
many	TRBV20-1	TRBD1	TRBJ2-7	CSADTGVHEQYF	TGCAGTGCTGACACAGGGGTACACGAGCAGTACTTC
many	TRBV19	.	TRBJ2-7	CASRDTLDHEQYF	TGTGCCAGTAGAGACACTCTGGACCACGAGCAGTACTTC
few	TRBV7-2	.	TRBJ1-5	CASSGEGLENQPQHF	TGTGCCAGCAGCGGTGAAGGGTTGGAAAATCAGCCCCAGCATTTT
.	TRBV20-1	.	TRBJ2-4	CSASSRAGNIQYF	TGCAGTGCTAGCTCCAGGGCGGGAAACATTCAGTACTTC
.	TRBV29-1	TRBD2	TRBJ2-5	CSVGLAGGNEQYF	TGCAGCGTTGGGCTAGCGGGGGGCAATGAGCAGTACTTC